The present entry profiles one T cell receptor beta chain with its context. This sample is drawn from a study of blood T cell repertoires in COVID-19. Study in general: Specimens from acute and convalescent COVID-19 originated in the United States, Italy and Spain.

In the original processing: Amplification of reference gene primers provided the estimated nucleated cell counts. Data came from immunoSEQ multiplex PCR; TCRdb stores just in-frame clones and leaves some out. The DNA was the basis for D and trimming; V, J and clone size are from that table. The sample consists of about 530,000 clones, around 90% of them appearing once. The origin of this receptor is a woman in her 50s with COVID-19, enrolled during active disease. The sample comprised peripheral blood.

This chain's CDR3 is CASGLDRGLQPQHF. Here the CDR3 DNA reads TGTGCCAGCGGACTAGACAGGGGGCTACAGCCCCAGCATTTT. The chain combines TRBV7-2 with TRBJ1-5, with 10 nucleotides matching TRBD1. Losses at the gene ends were 8 bases for V and 7 bases for J; bases not matched to a gene: 8. Germline lookup yields CDR1 SGHTA and CDR2 FQGNSA. This CDR3 is built from 14 residues.